Given below is one TCR beta chain in context. The target antigen is unknown. The data originate from a study of cytomegalovirus exposure and HLA in healthy donors. Study-level results: With high specificity and sensitivity, the classifier reportedly diagnosed cytomegalovirus status. The study listed approximately 160 cytomegalovirus-associated TCR beta chains. In an earlier analysis, about 87% or about 30%: the productive usage of most TCR beta V segments.

With 60 Vbeta and 13 Jbeta primers, the PCR was carried out. Produced via immunoSEQ multiplex PCR; TCRdb's table is partial and in-frame only. The sample has some 170,000 clones, roughly 79% seen once; the top ten hold about 9.1%. The CDR3 has 12 amino acids. The V gene's germline CDR1 is SGHVS and CDR2 FNYEAQ. Healthy bone marrow donors formed the donor group. The J gene is TRBJ2-5, the V gene TRBV7-6, with D maybe TRBD1 (7 bases). The tail of the sequence fits TRBJ2-7 better, so the J call may be wrong. The origin of this receptor is a man younger than 30 in good health and CMV-seropositive. The sequencing sample was made of PBMCs. As DNA, the CDR3 is TGTGCCAGCAGCTCTCAGGGGGGCGAGCAGTACTTC. It is translated as CASSSQGGEQYF.